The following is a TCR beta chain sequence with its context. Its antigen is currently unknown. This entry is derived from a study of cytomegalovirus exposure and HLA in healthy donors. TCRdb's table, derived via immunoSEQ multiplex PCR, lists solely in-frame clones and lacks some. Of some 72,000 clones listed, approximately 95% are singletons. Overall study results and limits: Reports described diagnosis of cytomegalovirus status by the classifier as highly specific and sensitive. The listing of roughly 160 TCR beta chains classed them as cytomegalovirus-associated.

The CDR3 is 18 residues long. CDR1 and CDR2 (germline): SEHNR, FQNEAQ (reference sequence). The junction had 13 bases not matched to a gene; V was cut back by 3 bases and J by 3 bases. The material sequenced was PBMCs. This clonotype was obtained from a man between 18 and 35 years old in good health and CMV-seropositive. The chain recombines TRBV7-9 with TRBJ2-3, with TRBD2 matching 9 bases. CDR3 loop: CASSLSGAAGGRTDTQYF. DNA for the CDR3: TGTGCCAGCAGCTTGAGTGGTGCGGCGGGAGGGCGAACAGATACGCAGTATTTT.